Included here is one T cell receptor (beta chain) sequence, with context. Its target is not known. Germline V lookup: CDR1 DFQATT, CDR2 SNEGSKA (reference sequence). This CDR3 is 13 amino acids long. The V gene lost 6 bases and the J gene lost 6 bases, with 18 bases spanning the gap. The source of the sample is a study of regulatory T cells in long-lasting Graves disease. About the research overall: The study enrolled newly diagnosed Graves' patients on antithyroid drugs under 3 months.

Study-wide results and caveats: TCR diversity was lower in persistent Graves' patients than in newly diagnosed ones.

Building the TCR beta libraries relied on iRepertoire HTBI primers, and CDR3 regions underwent Arm-PCR. TCRdb redid the calling of the multiplex PCR reads with MiXCR, one entry per CDR3 protein. The data hold around 250,000 distinct CDR3 sequences, with 15% to 20% observed a single time. Time point: newly diagnosed GD, antithyroid drugs for less than 3 months. TCR sequences were obtained from RNA taken from PBMCs. Diagnosis followed American Thyroid Association guidelines for Graves' disease. Another study also made use of these data, one on T cells in Graves' hyperthyroidism and ophthalmopathy. From that paper: The HTBI set primed first-round TCR CDR3 RT-PCR.

The input for sequencing was peripheral blood mononuclear cells (PBMCs), taken at new diagnosis, from a patient treated with antithyroid drugs. The receptor was isolated from a woman aged 25-40 years with Graves disease. This rearrangement joins TRBV20-1 to TRBJ2-7; maybe TRBD1 (6 bases). CDR3 loop: CSALQGFRGEQYF. The CDR3 region has the DNA TGCAGTGCCTTACAGGGATTCCGGGGCGAGCAGTACTTC.